The 2 T cell receptor beta chains presented below share a single source sample, sequenced in a study of CD4 T cell repertoires in COVID-19. CFSE-labeled cells were stimulated with autologous monocytes plus recombinant SARS-CoV-2 spike or nucleoprotein. Profiled with immunoSEQ multiplex PCR; TCRdb holds only in-frame clones, not every one. The repertoire consists of fewer than 650 clones, with about a sixth occurring once and the leading ten covering roughly a fifth. Antigens for these TCRs are unknown. Sequenced material: circulating follicular helper CD4+ T cells, cultured in vitro, taken after recovery from COVID-19. Receptors originate from a human donor who had COVID-19.

The chain couples TRBV18 to TRBJ1-4; D uncertain. With 4 bases removed from V and 8 bases from J, the gap between germline ends came to 8 bases. Germline V gives CDR1 KGHSH, CDR2 LQKENI. This CDR3 has 12 residues. CDR3 loop: CASSQPGEKLFF. DNA for the CDR3: TGTGCCAGCTCACAACCGGGGGAAAAACTGTTTTTT.

The chain combines TRBV27 with TRBJ2-7; 8 bases line up with TRBD1. This CDR3 is 14 amino acids long. The junction had 6 bases not matched to a gene; V was cut back by 6 bases and J by 2 bases. Germline CDR1 is MNHEY and CDR2 is SMNVEV (reference sequence). CDR3 DNA: TGTGCCAGCAGGCCCCCACAGGGGGCCTACGAGCAGTACTTC. It is translated as CASRPPQGAYEQYF.